Below are 19 T cell receptor beta chains sequenced from a single sample in a study of T cell responses to AZD1222 COVID-19 vaccine (dated by TCRdb to the early 2020s). The library was produced with the immunoSEQ multiplex PCR assay. The table comes from immuneACCESS by way of TCRdb, which keeps in-frame sequences with V and J called. Part of the clones is missing from these tables; in studies checked, under half for an unresolved V gene and the rest for unknown reasons. The sample table contains 84,000 or so clones; only one count was recorded for less than 95% of them. About 3.5% of the sample comes from the top ten. The time point label for this specimen denotes: about 28 days (+/-7) after the second vaccine dose. The sample in question was peripheral blood, obtained 28 days after the second AZD1222 dose. The receptors here all came from an adult who received the AZD1222 COVID-19 vaccine.

The V and J genes are TRBV2 and TRBJ1-5, with D perhaps TRBD1 (6 bases). The length of the CDR3 is 14 residues. V was clipped by 6 bases and J by 0 bases, with 9 bases between them. Germline lookup yields CDR1 SNHLY and CDR2 FYNNEI. In DNA, the CDR3 is TGTGCCAGCAGGGGGGACACTAGCAATCAGCCCCAGCATTTT. This codes for CASRGDTSNQPQHF.

The chain couples TRBV2 to TRBJ2-4; D gene ambiguous. V was trimmed by 2 bases and J by 0 bases, leaving 8 bases between them. The CDR3 loop spans 15 amino acids. Germline assignment: CDR1 SNHLY and CDR2 FYNNEI. The CDR3 region has the DNA TGTGCCAGCAGTGAACAGTTTCAAGCCAAAAACATTCAGTACTTC. Its protein product is CASSEQFQAKNIQYF.

J is TRBJ2-1 and V is TRBV6-2 or TRBV6-3; tentative D call: TRBD2 (5 bases). Germline assignment: CDR1 MNHEY and CDR2 SVGEGT. This CDR3 comprises 11 residues. V was pared by 2 bases and J by 10 bases, with 6 bases between. CDR3 coding DNA: TGTGCCAGCAGTTACCTAGCCGAGCAGTTCTTC. The encoded protein is CASSYLAEQFF.

The genes are TRBV6-1 and TRBJ1-1; TRBD1 matches 8 bases. The CDR3 loop spans 11 amino acids. Germline CDR1 and CDR2: MNHNS and SASEGT. V dropped 7 bases and J dropped 8; count of bases not matched to a gene: 3. In DNA, the CDR3 is TGTGCCAGCACCCGGGACAGGGAAGCTTTCTTT. Translating it yields CASTRDREAFF.

Notes on this clone: Other DNA sequences within the sample encode an identical CDR3. The genes are TRBV5-4 and TRBJ1-1; a possible D gene is TRBD1 (6 bases). The V and J ends lost 0 bases and 5 bases respectively, with 11 bases between them. This CDR3 is built from 14 residues. Germline CDR1 and CDR2: SGHNT and YYREEE (reference sequence). The CDR3 spells CASSLAQGGTEAFF. The DNA of the CDR3 is TGTGCCAGCAGCTTGGCCCAAGGGGGGACTGAAGCTTTCTTT.

This rearrangement joins TRBV24-1 to TRBJ1-5, with TRBD1 matching over 8 bases. This CDR3 contains 14 residues. Germline V gene data show CDR1 as KGHDR and CDR2 as SFDVKD. Trimming cost V 12 bases and J 1 base; bases outside gene matches: 7. CDR3 region: CAAQRTGSNQPQHF. The CDR3 coding sequence is TGTGCCGCCCAAAGGACAGGGAGCAATCAGCCCCAGCATTTT.

V and J are TRBV7-9 and TRBJ1-4, with D possibly matching TRBD1 (6 bases). V dropped 5 bases and J dropped 8 bases, with 27 bases sitting between them. This CDR3 is built from 18 residues. The germline CDR1 and CDR2 sequences are SEHNR and FQNEAQ (reference sequence). The CDR3 DNA sequence: TGTGCCAGCAGCACCAACTGGGACAAGGAGGGTCCCAGCGAAAAACTGTTTTTT. Translated: CASSTNWDKEGPSEKLFF. Together with reference TRBV7-9 and TRBJ1-4, the CDR3 gives the full variable domain: DTGVSQNPRHKITKRGQNVTFRCDPISEHNRLYWYRQTLGQGPEFLTYFQNEAQLEKSRLLSDRFSAERPKGSFSTLEIQRTEQGDSAMYLCASSTNWDKEGPSEKLFFGSGTQLSVL.

Of note for this clone: Other DNA sequences in this sample translate to the same CDR3. The chain joins TRBV29-1 to TRBJ1-1; D gene ambiguous. Germline assignment: CDR1 SQVTM and CDR2 ANQGSEA. This CDR3 contains 11 residues. With 3 bases removed from V and 0 bases from J, the gap between germline ends came to 2 bases. The CDR3 nucleotides are TGCAGCGTTGATGTGAACACTGAAGCTTTCTTT. Amino acid sequence: CSVDVNTEAFF.

V is TRBV11-3 and J is TRBJ2-1, with no clear D. This CDR3 spans 13 amino acids. Trimming removed 0 bases from V and 7 bases from J, with 7 bases in between. Per the germline V gene, CDR1 is SGHNT and CDR2 is YENEEA. The CDR3 DNA follows: TGTGCCAGCAGCTTAGATTTCCGGAATGAGCAGTTCTTC. This translates into CASSLDFRNEQFF.

The V gene is TRBV29-1, the J gene TRBJ1-1, with D unresolved. Germline V gene sequence: CDR1 SQVTM, CDR2 ANQGSEA. Between the trimmed V and J ends, which lost 5 bases and 4 bases, there was a span of 5 bases. This CDR3 spans 10 amino acids. The CDR3 nucleotides read TGCAGCGTTTCGGGCACTGAAGCTTTCTTT. As protein: CSVSGTEAFF. Looking up the rest from reference TRBV29-1 and TRBJ1-1 gives the full variable domain: SAVISQKPSRDICQRGTSLTIQCQVDSQVTMMFWYRQQPGQSLTLIATANQGSEATYESGFVIDKFPISRPNLTFSTLTVSNMSPEDSSIYLCSVSGTEAFFGQGTRLTVV.

CDR3 region: CASSYLTGAEAFF. CDR3 DNA: TGTGCCAGCAGCTATCTGACCGGGGCTGAAGCTTTCTTT. This chain connects TRBV11-3 to TRBJ1-1, with unresolved D. Trimming shortened V by 4 bases and J by 6 bases, and 12 bases separated the two germline ends. CDR1 SGHNT and CDR2 YENEEA come from the germline V gene. The CDR3 length is 13 residues.

The table lists this clone with a count of one. The rearrangement joins TRBV24-1 to TRBJ2-1, with 7 bases fitting TRBD2. V shed 1 base and J 2 bases; nucleotides not matched to a gene: 10. The germline V gene has CDR1 KGHDR and CDR2 SFDVKD. The CDR3 consists of 18 residues. The CDR3 DNA follows: TGTGCCACCAGTGATTTCTCGACCGGGAGGAACGCCTACAATGAGCAGTTCTTC. Protein: CATSDFSTGRNAYNEQFF.

The rearrangement uses TRBV2 and TRBJ2-1, with 7 bases lining up with TRBD1. The CDR3 runs 11 residues. The germline V gene encodes CDR1 SNHLY and CDR2 FYNNEI. The CDR3 DNA sequence: TGTGCTAACCGACAGGGAAATGAGCAGTTCTTC. This codes for CANRQGNEQFF.

The chain uses TRBV12-3 or TRBV12-4 and TRBJ1-1; TRBD1 is a possible D gene (5 bases). Deletions cut 0 bases from V and 12 bases from J, with 14 bases between. CDR3 length: 13 amino acids. The CDR3 loop reads CASSLAGRADTFF. The CDR3 region has the DNA TGTGCCAGCAGTTTAGCGGGCAGGGCGGACACTTTCTTT.

The J gene is TRBJ2-3, the V gene TRBV30; TRBD2 agrees at 8 bases. Losses at the gene ends were 2 bases for V and 4 bases for J; bases not matched to a gene: 11. Per the germline V gene, CDR1 is GTSNPN and CDR2 is SVGIG (reference sequence). The CDR3 covers 16 residues. In DNA, the CDR3 is TGTGCCTGGAGTCCCGGGGGGACTAGTCGCCCAGATACGCAGTATTTT. It translates to CAWSPGGTSRPDTQYF. Using reference TRBV30 and TRBJ2-3 for the parts outside the CDR3, the full variable domain is SQTIHQWPATLVQPVGSPLSLECTVEGTSNPNLYWYRQAAGRGLQLLFYSVGIGQISSEVPQNLSASRPQDRQFILSSKKLLLSDSGFYLCAWSPGGTSRPDTQYFGPGTRLTVL.

The rearrangement links TRBV5-1 to TRBJ1-1; no firm D call. V lost 4 bases to trimming and J lost 1 base, with 8 bases between them. The CDR3 totals 13 residues. Germline V lookup: CDR1 SGHRS, CDR2 YFSETQ. The CDR3 bases are TGCGCCAGCAGCCAGCAACCGAACACTGAAGCTTTCTTT. Translated: CASSQQPNTEAFF.

The CDR3 here is CATSPLAGHGGEQFF. As DNA, the CDR3 is TGTGCCACCTCTCCCCTAGCGGGCCATGGGGGGGAGCAGTTCTTC. This rearrangement joins TRBV2 to TRBJ2-1; 8 bases match TRBD2. V gave up 10 bases and J gave up 10 bases; unmatched junction bases: 18. Per the germline V gene, CDR1 is SNHLY and CDR2 is FYNNEI. This CDR3 has 15 residues.

This chain uses TRBV28 with TRBJ1-2, with D unclear. The CDR3 contains 14 residues. Between the trimmed V and J ends, which lost 4 bases and 2 bases, there was a span of 11 bases. The germline CDR1 and CDR2 sequences are MDHEN and SYDVKM. In nucleotides, the CDR3 is TGTGCCAGCAGTTCCCTCGGGCAGAACTATGGCTACACCTTC. Translation: CASSSLGQNYGYTF.

The chain links TRBV24-1 to TRBJ2-2; D ambiguous. V was pared by 2 bases and J by 2 bases, with 8 bases between. The V gene's germline CDR1 is KGHDR and CDR2 SFDVKD. This CDR3 is 15 amino acids long. CDR3: CATSDSRLNTGELFF. CDR3 bases: TGTGCCACCAGTGATTCGAGGCTAAACACCGGGGAGCTGTTTTTT.